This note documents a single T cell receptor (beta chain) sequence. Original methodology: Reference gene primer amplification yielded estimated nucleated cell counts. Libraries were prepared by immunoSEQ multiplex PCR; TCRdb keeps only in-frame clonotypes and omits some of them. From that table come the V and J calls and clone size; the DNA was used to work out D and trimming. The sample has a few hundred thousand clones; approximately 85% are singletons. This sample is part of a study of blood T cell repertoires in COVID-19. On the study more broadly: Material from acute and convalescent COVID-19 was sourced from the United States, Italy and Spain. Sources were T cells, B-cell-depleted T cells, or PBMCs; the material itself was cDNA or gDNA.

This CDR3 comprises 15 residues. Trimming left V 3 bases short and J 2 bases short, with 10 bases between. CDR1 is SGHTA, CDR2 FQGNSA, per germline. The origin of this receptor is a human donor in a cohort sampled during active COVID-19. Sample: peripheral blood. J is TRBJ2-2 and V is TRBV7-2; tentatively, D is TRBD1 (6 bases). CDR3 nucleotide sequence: TGTGCCAGCAGCTTTGGACAGCTCAACACCGGGGAGCTGTTTTTT. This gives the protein CASSFGQLNTGELFF.